The entry below describes one T cell receptor beta chain. Trimming cost V 2 bases and J 14 bases, with 13 bases left between them. CDR1 is SNHLY and CDR2 is FYNNEI in the germline V gene. The CDR3 has 13 residues. These data come from a study of blood T cells in healthy people across ages. Study as a whole: Roughly one uniquely barcoded beta molecule per two T cells was captured.

Per-sample PBMC isolation yielded at least 6.5 million cells. PCR was performed a second time for roughly 6 to 12 cycles using a sample-barcoded 5' primer and a J-beta primer mix. Each CDR3 protein is one row after TCRdb ran MiXCR on the 5' RACE reads. Found here are some 700,000 distinct CDR3 sequences, approximately 39% of them singletons; the top ten hold 20% to 25%. The specimen was blood. The TCR comes from a woman aged 60-75 years in good health. The chain couples TRBV2 to TRBJ1-6; D call uncertain. The CDR3 DNA follows: TGTGCCAGCAGTGAAACGAGGGATCTCACCCTCCACTTT. This codes for CASSETRDLTLHF.